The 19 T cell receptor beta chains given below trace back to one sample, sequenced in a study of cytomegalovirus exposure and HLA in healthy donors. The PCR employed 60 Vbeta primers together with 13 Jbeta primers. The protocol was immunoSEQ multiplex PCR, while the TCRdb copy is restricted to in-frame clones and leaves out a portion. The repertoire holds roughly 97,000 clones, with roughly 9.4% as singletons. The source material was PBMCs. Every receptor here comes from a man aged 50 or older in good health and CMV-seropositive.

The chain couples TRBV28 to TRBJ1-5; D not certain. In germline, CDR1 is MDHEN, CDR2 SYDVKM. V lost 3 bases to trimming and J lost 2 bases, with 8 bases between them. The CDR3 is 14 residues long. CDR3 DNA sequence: TGTGCCAGCAGTTTCTGGGCAGGCAATCAGCCCCAGCATTTT. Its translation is CASSFWAGNQPQHF.

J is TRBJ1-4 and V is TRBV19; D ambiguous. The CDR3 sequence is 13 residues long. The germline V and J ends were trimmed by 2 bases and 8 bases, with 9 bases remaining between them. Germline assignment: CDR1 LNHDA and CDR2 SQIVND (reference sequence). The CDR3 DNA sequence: TGTGCCAGTAGTATAAGACATCCGGAAAAACTGTTTTTT. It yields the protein CASSIRHPEKLFF.

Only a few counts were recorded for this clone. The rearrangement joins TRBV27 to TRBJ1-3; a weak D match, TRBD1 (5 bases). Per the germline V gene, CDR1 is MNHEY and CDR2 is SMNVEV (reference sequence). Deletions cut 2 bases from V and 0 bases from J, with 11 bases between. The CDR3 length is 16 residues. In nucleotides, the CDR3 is TGTGCCAGCAGTTTAGGGGCCGGAGTCTCTGGAAACACCATATATTTT. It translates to CASSLGAGVSGNTIYF.

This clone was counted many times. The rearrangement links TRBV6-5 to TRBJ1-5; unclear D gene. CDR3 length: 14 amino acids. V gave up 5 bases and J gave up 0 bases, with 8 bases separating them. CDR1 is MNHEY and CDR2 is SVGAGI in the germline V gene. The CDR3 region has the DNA TGTGCCAGCAGTCCTTCCTATAGCAATCAGCCCCAGCATTTT. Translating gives CASSPSYSNQPQHF.

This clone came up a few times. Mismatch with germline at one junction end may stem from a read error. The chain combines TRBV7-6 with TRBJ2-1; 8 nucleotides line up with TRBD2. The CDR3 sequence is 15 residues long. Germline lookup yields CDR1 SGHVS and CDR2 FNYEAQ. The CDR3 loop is CAGSLAHETSVEQFF. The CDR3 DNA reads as TGTGCCGGCAGCTTAGCCCACGAGACTAGCGTGGAGCAGTTCTTC. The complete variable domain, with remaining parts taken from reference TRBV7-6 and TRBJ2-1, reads GAGVSQSPRYKVTKRGQDVALRCDPISGHVSLYWYRQALGQGPEFLTYFNYEAQQDKSGLPNDRFSAERPEGSISTLTIQRTEQRDSAMYRCAGSLAHETSVEQFFGPGTRLTVL.

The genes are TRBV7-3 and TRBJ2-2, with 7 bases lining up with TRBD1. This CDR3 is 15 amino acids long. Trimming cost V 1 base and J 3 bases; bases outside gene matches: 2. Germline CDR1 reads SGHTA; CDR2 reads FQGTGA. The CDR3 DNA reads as TGTGCCAGCAGCTTAAGAGGGGGCGACACCGGGGAGCTGTTTTTT. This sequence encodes CASSLRGGDTGELFF.

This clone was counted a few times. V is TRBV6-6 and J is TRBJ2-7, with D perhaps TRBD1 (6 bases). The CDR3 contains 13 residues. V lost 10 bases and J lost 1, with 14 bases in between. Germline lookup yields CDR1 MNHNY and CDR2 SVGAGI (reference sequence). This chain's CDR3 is CATRFDRSYEQYF. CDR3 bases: TGTGCCACCCGGTTTGACAGGTCCTACGAGCAGTACTTC.

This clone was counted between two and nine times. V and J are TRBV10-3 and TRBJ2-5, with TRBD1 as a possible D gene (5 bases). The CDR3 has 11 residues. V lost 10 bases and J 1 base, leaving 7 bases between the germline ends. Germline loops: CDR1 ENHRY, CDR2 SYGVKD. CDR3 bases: TGTGCCACCCAGGGCCAAGAGACCCAGTACTTC. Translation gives CATQGQETQYF.

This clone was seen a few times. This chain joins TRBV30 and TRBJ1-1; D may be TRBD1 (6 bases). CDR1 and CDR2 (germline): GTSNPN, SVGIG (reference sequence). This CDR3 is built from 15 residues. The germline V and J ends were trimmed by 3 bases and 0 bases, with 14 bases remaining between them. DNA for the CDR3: TGTGCCTGGAGGCACGGACAGAGAATGAACACTGAAGCTTTCTTT. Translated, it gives CAWRHGQRMNTEAFF. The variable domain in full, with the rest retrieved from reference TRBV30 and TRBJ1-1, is SQTIHQWPATLVQPVGSPLSLECTVEGTSNPNLYWYRQAAGRGLQLLFYSVGIGQISSEVPQNLSASRPQDRQFILSSKKLLLSDSGFYLCAWRHGQRMNTEAFFGQGTRLTVV.

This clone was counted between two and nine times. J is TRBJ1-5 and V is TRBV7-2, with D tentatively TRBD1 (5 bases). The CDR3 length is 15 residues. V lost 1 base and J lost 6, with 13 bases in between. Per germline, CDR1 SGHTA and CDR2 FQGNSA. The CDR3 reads CASSLGSGTGQPQHF. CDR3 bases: TGTGCCAGCAGCTTAGGTTCGGGGACTGGTCAGCCCCAGCATTTT.

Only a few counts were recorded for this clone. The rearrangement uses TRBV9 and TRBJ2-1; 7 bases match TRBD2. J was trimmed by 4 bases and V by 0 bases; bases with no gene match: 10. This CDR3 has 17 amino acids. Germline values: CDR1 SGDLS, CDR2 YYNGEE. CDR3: CASSVVSLADLYNEQFF. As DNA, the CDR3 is TGTGCCAGCAGCGTAGTTAGCCTAGCGGACCTATACAATGAGCAGTTCTTC. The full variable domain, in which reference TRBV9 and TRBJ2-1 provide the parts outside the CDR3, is DSGVTQTPKHLITATGQRVTLRCSPRSGDLSVYWYQQSLDQGLQFLIQYYNGEERAKGNILERFSAQQFPDLHSELNLSSLELGDSALYFCASSVVSLADLYNEQFFGPGTRLTVL.

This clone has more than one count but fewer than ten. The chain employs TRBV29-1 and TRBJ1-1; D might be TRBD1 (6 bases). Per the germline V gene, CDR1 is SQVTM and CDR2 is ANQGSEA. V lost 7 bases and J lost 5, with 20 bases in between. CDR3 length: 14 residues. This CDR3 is CSASPPGAWTEAFF. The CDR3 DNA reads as TGCAGCGCAAGCCCCCCAGGGGCATGGACTGAAGCTTTCTTT.

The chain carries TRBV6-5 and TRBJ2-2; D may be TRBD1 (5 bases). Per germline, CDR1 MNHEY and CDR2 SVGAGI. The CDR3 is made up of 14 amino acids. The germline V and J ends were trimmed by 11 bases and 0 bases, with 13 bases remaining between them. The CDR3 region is CASRVGANTGELFF. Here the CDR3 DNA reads TGTGCCTCCAGGGTAGGGGCGAACACCGGGGAGCTGTTTTTT.

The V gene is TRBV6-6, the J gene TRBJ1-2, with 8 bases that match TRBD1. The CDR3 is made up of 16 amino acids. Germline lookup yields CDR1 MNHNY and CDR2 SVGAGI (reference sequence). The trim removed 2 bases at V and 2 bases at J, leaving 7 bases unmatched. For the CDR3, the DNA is TGTGCCAGCAGTTACCCCGGACAGGGCGGGAACTATGGCTACACCTTC. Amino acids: CASSYPGQGGNYGYTF.

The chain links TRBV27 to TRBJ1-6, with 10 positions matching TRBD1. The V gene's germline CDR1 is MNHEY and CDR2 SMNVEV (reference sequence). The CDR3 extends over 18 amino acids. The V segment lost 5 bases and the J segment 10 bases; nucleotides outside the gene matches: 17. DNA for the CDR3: TGTGCCAGCAGTCGACTTCCGGGACAGGGGCGTTCCGGGTCACCCCTCCACTTT. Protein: CASSRLPGQGRSGSPLHF.

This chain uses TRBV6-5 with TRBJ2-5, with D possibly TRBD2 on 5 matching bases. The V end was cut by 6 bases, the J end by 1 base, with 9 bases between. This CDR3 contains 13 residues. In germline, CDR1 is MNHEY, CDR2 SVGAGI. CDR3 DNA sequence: TGTGCCAGCAGGAGGGTCCTCCAAGAGACCCAGTACTTC. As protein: CASRRVLQETQYF.

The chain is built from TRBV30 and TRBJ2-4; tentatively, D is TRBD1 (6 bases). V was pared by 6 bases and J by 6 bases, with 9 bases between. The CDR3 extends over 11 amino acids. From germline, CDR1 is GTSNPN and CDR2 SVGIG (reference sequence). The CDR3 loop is CACLRGNIQYF. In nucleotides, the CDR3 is TGTGCCTGCCTCAGGGGAAACATTCAGTACTTC.

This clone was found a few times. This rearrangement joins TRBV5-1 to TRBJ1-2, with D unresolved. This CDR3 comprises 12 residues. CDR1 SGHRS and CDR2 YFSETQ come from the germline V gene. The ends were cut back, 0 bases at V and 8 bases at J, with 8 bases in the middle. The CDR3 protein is CASSLGTGGYTF. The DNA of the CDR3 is TGCGCCAGCAGCTTGGGTACGGGAGGCTACACCTTC.

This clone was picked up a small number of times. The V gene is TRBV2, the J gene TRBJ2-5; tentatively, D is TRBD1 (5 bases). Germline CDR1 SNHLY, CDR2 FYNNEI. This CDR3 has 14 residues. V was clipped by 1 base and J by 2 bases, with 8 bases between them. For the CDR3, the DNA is TGTGCCAGCAGTGAAGACAGGTATCAAGAGACCCAGTACTTC. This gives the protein CASSEDRYQETQYF.